This paragraph reports one T cell receptor beta chain. Its specificity is not known. The sample belongs to a study of memory CD4+ T cells and cytomegalovirus serostatus. The protocol was immunoSEQ multiplex PCR, while the TCRdb copy is restricted to in-frame clones and leaves out a portion. This table holds 55,000 to 65,000 clones, about 81% found once. The sort gate was single viable CD3+CD4+CD8-CD45RO+ cells for memory CD4+ T cells. Total CD4+ T cells were enriched by CD4 positive selection. CDR3 length: 13 amino acids. The V gene lost 8 bases and the J gene lost 0 bases, with 11 bases spanning the gap. Germline loops: CDR1 MNHNY, CDR2 SVGAGI (reference sequence). Study-wide points: Repertoires predicted CMV serostatus with median bootstrapped AUC of 0.95. Each of around 69 CMV-associated TCRbeta sequences occurred in one to five individuals.

The sequencing input was memory CD4+ T cells from blood. The source is an adult in good health and CMV-seronegative. This rearrangement joins TRBV6-6 to TRBJ2-7; D gene uncertain. CDR3 protein: CASGLDGSYEQYF. The DNA for the CDR3 is TGTGCCAGCGGATTAGACGGCTCCTACGAGCAGTACTTC.